This TCR beta chain is drawn from a study of blood T cell repertoires in COVID-19. Across the study: Sites across the United States, Italy and Spain contributed samples from acute and convalescent COVID-19. T cells, B-cell-depleted T cells, or PBMCs provided the cDNA or gDNA that served as material.

J was trimmed by 3 bases and V by 1 base; bases with no gene match: 7. This CDR3 has 16 amino acids. CDR1 is SGHRS and CDR2 is YFSETQ in the germline V gene. Source study methods: For nucleated cells, counts were estimated from reference gene primer amplification. The repertoire was sequenced with immunoSEQ multiplex PCR; TCRdb's copy has only in-frame clones and lacks some. The V and J calls and the clone size are those of that table, but D and trimming were determined from the DNA. The sample consists of under 60,000 clones, over 80% of them appearing once. The chain employs TRBV5-1 and TRBJ2-3, with TRBD1 matching over 8 bases. What was sequenced was peripheral blood. This clonotype originated in a human donor in a cohort sampled during active COVID-19. CDR3 bases: TGCGCCAGCAGCTTGTGGCCAGGGGGCCGGACAGATACGCAGTATTTT. Translating gives CASSLWPGGRTDTQYF.